The 10 T cell receptor beta chains presented below share a single source sample, sequenced in a study of tissue T cells after allogeneic stem cell transplantation. Profiling relied on immunoSEQ multiplex PCR, and the TCRdb table lists in-frame clones only, not all of them. The sample includes about 26,000 clones, about 90% of them seen just once. The starting material was blood, obtained before transplantation. The receptors derive from a male donor aged 60 or older who later had graft-versus-host disease after an allogeneic stem cell transplant.

This clone was seen only a few times. This chain uses TRBV19 with TRBJ2-1; weak D call: TRBD2 (6 bases). Germline lookup yields CDR1 LNHDA and CDR2 SQIVND (reference sequence). The CDR3 loop spans 13 amino acids. The V end was cut by 5 bases, the J end by 8 bases, with 13 bases between. The CDR3 nucleotides are TGTGCCAGTAGTCCCCGGGGGTATGATGAGCAGTTCTTC. Encoded protein: CASSPRGYDEQFF.

The chain recombines TRBV6-5 with TRBJ2-3; 9 nucleotides agree with TRBD1. V lost 6 bases to trimming and J lost 3 bases; unmatched junction nucleotides: 10. The germline gives CDR1 MNHEY, CDR2 SVGAGI. The CDR3 has 16 residues. CDR3 nucleotide sequence: TGTGCCAGCAGCTACATACGGGACAGGGCAACAGATACGCAGTATTTT. Protein product: CASSYIRDRATDTQYF.

The chain employs TRBV11-2 and TRBJ2-1; 8 nucleotides align to TRBD2. Losses at the gene ends were 2 bases for V and 3 bases for J; bases not matched to a gene: 9. There are 17 residues in the CDR3. CDR1 and CDR2 (germline): SGHAT, FQNNGV. In nucleotides, the CDR3 is TGTGCCAGCAGCTTACATATTCGGGGGGGCCTCTACAATGAGCAGTTCTTC. It is translated as CASSLHIRGGLYNEQFF.

The chain carries TRBV27 and TRBJ2-7, with no clear D. From germline, CDR1 is MNHEY and CDR2 SMNVEV (reference sequence). The length of the CDR3 is 13 residues. V was trimmed by 4 bases and J by 12 bases, leaving 19 bases between them. The CDR3: CASSSLSQSVGYF. CDR3 in DNA: TGTGCCAGCAGTTCCCTCTCTCAGAGCGTTGGGTACTTC.

The V call is TRBV6-2 or TRBV6-3, the J call TRBJ2-2; D ambiguous. V lost 2 bases, J lost 7 bases, and 5 bases lay in between. CDR3 length equals 12 residues. Germline values: CDR1 MNHEY, CDR2 SVGEGT. CDR3 in amino acids: CASSYPVGELFF. CDR3 in DNA: TGTGCCAGCAGTTACCCGGTCGGGGAGCTGTTTTTT.

This clone was observed a few times. The V call is TRBV5-1, the J call TRBJ1-6; 7 nucleotides line up with TRBD1. V dropped 1 base and J dropped 4; count of bases not matched to a gene: 11. CDR3 length: 18 amino acids. Germline CDR1 is SGHRS and CDR2 is YFSETQ. This chain's CDR3 is CASSLPRGTDPYNSPLHF. CDR3 DNA: TGCGCCAGCAGCTTGCCACGAGGGACAGATCCTTATAATTCACCCCTCCACTTT. The full variable domain, with the rest looked up from reference TRBV5-1 and TRBJ1-6, is KAGVTQTPRYLIKTRGQQVTLSCSPISGHRSVSWYQQTPGQGLQFLFEYFSETQRNKGNFPGRFSGRQFSNSRSEMNVSTLELGDSALYLCASSLPRGTDPYNSPLHFGNGTRLTVT.

The chain has TRBV19 and TRBJ1-5, with D unresolved. Trimming took off 1 base at V and 1 base at J, with 8 bases between the two ends. The CDR3 consists of 15 residues. The germline V gene has CDR1 LNHDA and CDR2 SQIVND (reference sequence). CDR3 nucleotide sequence: TGTGCCAGTAGTATAGGGGTGGTGAGCAATCAGCCCCAGCATTTT. It yields the protein CASSIGVVSNQPQHF. The variable domain in full, with the rest retrieved from reference TRBV19 and TRBJ1-5, is DGGITQSPKYLFRKEGQNVTLSCEQNLNHDAMYWYRQDPGQGLRLIYYSQIVNDFQKGDIAEGYSVSREKKESFPLTVTSAQKNPTAFYLCASSIGVVSNQPQHFGDGTRLSIL.

The genes are TRBV5-1 and TRBJ1-2; 7 bases line up with TRBD1. After removal of 4 bases from V and 2 bases from J, the junction contained 8 bases not matched to a gene. The CDR3 is 15 amino acids. The germline gives CDR1 SGHRS, CDR2 YFSETQ. In DNA form, the CDR3 reads TGCGCCAGCAGCAAAGGGACAGATTACAACTATGGCTACACCTTC. The encoded protein is CASSKGTDYNYGYTF.

The chain carries TRBV19 and TRBJ2-2; D is perhaps TRBD1 or TRBD2 (5 bases each). Germline V gene data show CDR1 as LNHDA and CDR2 as SQIVND (reference sequence). This CDR3 spans 16 amino acids. With 5 bases removed from V and 5 bases from J, the gap between germline ends came to 18 bases. This chain's CDR3 is CASSGEGYRQTGELFF. The CDR3 DNA reads as TGTGCCAGTAGTGGAGAGGGTTATAGACAGACCGGGGAGCTGTTTTTT.

The genes are TRBV28 and TRBJ1-2; D not resolved. Germline lookup yields CDR1 MDHEN and CDR2 SYDVKM. Trimming removed 4 bases from V and 9 bases from J, with 12 bases in between. The CDR3 spans 12 residues. The CDR3 DNA reads TGTGCCAGCAGTTCACCGTATTCCAGCTACACCTTC. Translating it yields CASSSPYSSYTF.